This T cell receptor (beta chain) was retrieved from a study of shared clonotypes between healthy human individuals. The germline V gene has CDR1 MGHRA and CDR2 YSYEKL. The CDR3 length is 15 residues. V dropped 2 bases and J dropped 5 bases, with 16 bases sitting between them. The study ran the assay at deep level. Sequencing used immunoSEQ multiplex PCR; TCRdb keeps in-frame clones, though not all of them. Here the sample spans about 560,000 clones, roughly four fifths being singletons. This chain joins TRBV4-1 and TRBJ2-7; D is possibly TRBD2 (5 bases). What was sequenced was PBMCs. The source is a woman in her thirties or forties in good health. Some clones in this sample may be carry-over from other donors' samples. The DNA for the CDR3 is TGCGCCAGCAGCCAAACCGGACTCCACCGGGACGAGCAGTACTTC. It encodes CASSQTGLHRDEQYF.